This T cell receptor beta chain was captured in a study of spatial heterogeneity in lung cancer (dated by TCRdb to about 2019). A note on the overall study: Beta-chain transcripts were consistently detected in greater numbers than alpha-chain transcripts, which likely reflected higher beta-chain transcript abundance. TCR transcript counts in tumor regions correlated strongly with a T cell transcriptional module score from matched bulk RNA-seq. In the raw uncorrected reads, each unique combination of TCR and UMI appeared more than ten times on average. In non-small cell lung cancer, the study made a quantitative comparison of TCR alpha and beta repertoires among multiple tumor regions, matched nontumor lung and blood. Nonsynonymous mutation counts, determined by whole-exome sequencing of tumor tissue, were related to features of the TCR repertoire. At surgery, 200 or so tumor regions, around 67 matched nontumor lung samples and 56 PBMC samples were TCR-sequenced for both alpha and beta chains.

Taken from cysteine to phenylalanine, the CDR3 has 16 residues. Of all the DNA, just the CDR3 is kept, 48 bases in frame from base 1. V is pruned by 1 base and J by 1 base, leaving 4 bases of the junction without a gene match. The CDR1 and CDR2 encoded by the germline V gene are MGHRA and YSYEKL. Library preparation was by 5' RACE. TCRdb lists the instrument as NextSeq 500. To allow correction of PCR and sequencing errors, the TCR library protocol tagged every TCR cDNA molecule with a unique molecular identifier. The study's processing was this. Decombinator tools were used for TCR identification, UMI-based error correction and CDR3 extraction. TCRs above a frequency of 2 per 1,000, corresponding to the top 1% of the tumor frequency distribution, were defined as expanded. Expanded tumor TCRs statistically deemed absent (corrected P<0.05) from at least one tumor region were classed as regional, and all other expanded tumor TCRs were classed as ubiquitous. Renyi diversity was calculated using the R vegan package after each repertoire was subsampled 100 times to 5,000 TCRs. CDR3 similarity networks were built from amino acid triplet string-kernel similarity, connecting CDR3s with pairwise similarity above 0.82. TCRdb itself trimmed the public reads at Q25 with fastp, ran MiXCR and retained productive beta chains. Every CDR3 protein is listed once, alongside the most common genes and DNA of its rows. These V and J calls originate from TCRdb's pipeline instead of the authors' own analysis. Across this sample there are roughly 9,200 distinct CDR3 sequences, with around 3% seen only once. Roughly an eighth of the sample rests with the top ten.

The time point label, as the study defines it: sample taken at primary tumor resection. Samples were obtained from over 70 patients with early-stage, untreated non-small cell lung cancer from the lung TRACERx cohort. TCR sequencing used whole RNA extracted from tumor and nontumor lung tissue, or from cryopreserved PBMC samples, without cell sorting. Only patients for whom sufficient RNA was available from at least two tumor regions were selected for TCR sequencing. Before selection, tumor and adjacent nontumor lung specimens were reviewed by a lung pathologist. Overall study outcomes, separate from this receptor: TCR-seq was estimated to cover only approximately 7% of tumor T cells for alpha chains and 13% to 15% for beta chains. Confirming at a functional level the hypothesis that regional TCRs recognize regional mutations was considered to require additional single-cell paired TCR alpha and beta sequencing. The count of ubiquitous expanded TCRs correlated with the count of ubiquitous nonsynonymous mutations, and the count of regional expanded TCRs correlated with the count of regional nonsynonymous mutations. The tumor nonsynonymous mutation count correlated with the number of expanded alpha and beta TCRs within the tumor.

This clonotype is assessed as medium-sized (0.01 to 0.1%). It lacks a known antigen. Base qualities are missing; no much larger clone stands one base away. The specimen was lung tumor tissue, collected at surgery. The chain couples TRBV4-1 to TRBJ2-5, with 9 bases matching TRBD1. The clonotype comes from a male donor with early-stage non-small cell lung cancer. The nucleotide sequence reads as follows: TGCGCCAGCAGCCAAGCCCCGACAGGGGGCCAAGAGACCCAGTACTTC. It translates to CASSQAPTGGQETQYF.